The sequence of this T cell receptor (beta chain) was determined in a study of blood T cell repertoires in COVID-19. Study details: The United States, Italy and Spain supplied acute and convalescent COVID-19 samples. The analysed material was cDNA or gDNA that came from T cells, B-cell-depleted T cells, or PBMCs.

The CDR3 contains 15 residues. Germline loops: CDR1 MNHEY, CDR2 SVGAGI. Losses at the gene ends were 2 bases for V and 3 bases for J; bases not matched to a gene: 6. In the authors' workflow: Estimation of nucleated cell counts relied on the amplification of reference gene primers. Sequencing used immunoSEQ multiplex PCR; TCRdb keeps in-frame clones, though not all of them. The V and J calls and clone size were taken over from that table, and D and trimming were inferred from the DNA. The table has about 140,000 clones, approximately 86% seen once. The chain couples TRBV6-5 to TRBJ1-1; 7 bases match TRBD1. The receptor comes from a woman aged 60 to 75 with acute or convalescent COVID-19. The sequenced material came from peripheral blood. The CDR3 DNA reads as TGTGCCAGCAGTTACGGGGTCAGGGGGGACACTGAAGCTTTCTTT. Translating gives CASSYGVRGDTEAFF.